The 3 T cell receptor beta chains presented below share a single source sample, sequenced in a study of blood T cell repertoires in COVID-19. Generated by immunoSEQ multiplex PCR, the TCRdb table keeps only in-frame clones and is missing some. The sample contains over 200,000 clones, about 90% of which appear only once. Sequencing was carried out using peripheral blood. These receptors all come from a man aged 25 to 40 with acute or convalescent COVID-19.

This clone was seen a single time. The rearrangement joins TRBV12-3 or TRBV12-4 to TRBJ2-1, with a tentative D call TRBD1 (5 bases). The length of the CDR3 is 12 residues. Trimming removed 2 bases from V and 7 bases from J, with 6 bases in between. CDR3 DNA: TGTGCCAGCAGTTTACAGGGAAATGAGCAGTTCTTC. It specifies CASSLQGNEQFF.

This clone was seen once. This chain joins TRBV3-1 (or the pseudogene TRBV3-2) and TRBJ2-5, with 13 bases identical to TRBD2. V shed 5 bases, J shed 4 bases, and the junction held 7 bases outside the gene matches. The length of the CDR3 is 16 residues. Looked up from germline, CDR1 is LGHDT and CDR2 is YNNKEL (reference sequence). The CDR3 region has the DNA TGTGCCAGCAGCGACGGACTAGCGGGGGACCGAGAGACCCAGTACTTC. It encodes CASSDGLAGDRETQYF.

The gene calls are TRBV27 and TRBJ2-1, with D tentatively TRBD2 (5 bases). Germline V gene data show CDR1 as MNHEY and CDR2 as SMNVEV (reference sequence). CDR3 size: 14 residues. V lost 3 bases, J lost 2 bases, and 8 bases lay in between. This CDR3 reads CASSFGGTYNEQFF. CDR3 nucleotide sequence: TGTGCCAGCAGTTTCGGAGGAACCTACAATGAGCAGTTCTTC.